The 20 T cell receptor beta chains reported below all come from one sample, sequenced in a study of T cells expressing NK-cell markers. TCRdb re-called the 5' RACE reads; every CDR3 protein appears as one record, without DNA. The sample table includes about 190,000 distinct CDR3 sequences. The sequenced sample was blood T cells: a sorted CD56 or NKG2C T cell subset, CD4+ or CD8+ T cells, or bulk PBMC T cells (not recorded which). These receptors were taken from a man aged 18 to 69 in good health.

The chain links TRBV30 to TRBJ1-1. CDR3 size: 13 residues. Germline assignment: CDR1 GTSNPN and CDR2 SVGIG (reference sequence). The CDR3 region is CAWSVQLGTEAFF.

This chain joins TRBV7-3 and TRBJ2-3; the D call of TRBD1 rests on TCRdb alone, since no DNA is present to check it. Germline CDR1 SGHTA, CDR2 FQGTGA. The CDR3 extends over 18 amino acids. The CDR3 here is CASSLRGGDRAGSDTQYF.

V usage is TRBV11-1 and J usage is TRBJ2-1; TCRdb's assignment of TRBD2 cannot be checked, as there is no DNA. The CDR3 runs 19 residues. Germline-derived CDR1 and CDR2 are SGHAT and FQDESV (reference sequence). This chain's CDR3 is CASSHRERGGPLFNNEQFF.

The V and J genes are TRBV5-8 and TRBJ1-5; with no DNA, the TCRdb D assignment of TRBD1 cannot be verified. The CDR3 loop spans 15 amino acids. From germline, CDR1 is SGHTS and CDR2 YDEGEE. The CDR3 loop reads CASSLETGWRQPQHF.

The chain employs TRBV9 and TRBJ1-5. The CDR3 loop spans 14 amino acids. Germline V lookup: CDR1 SGDLS, CDR2 YYNGEE. CDR3 sequence reads: CASSSAGTHQPQHF.

The chain couples TRBV5-6 to TRBJ2-2; TCRdb names TRBD2, which stays unverified in the absence of DNA. Germline lookup yields CDR1 SGHDT and CDR2 YYEEEE. This CDR3 is 16 amino acids long. CDR3 in amino acids: CASSAGLAEYTGELFF. The full variable domain, completed using reference TRBV5-6 and TRBJ2-2, is DAGVTQSPTHLIKTRGQQVTLRCSPKSGHDTVSWYQQALGQGPQFIFQYYEEEERQRGNFPDRFSGHQFPNYSSELNVNALLLGDSALYLCASSAGLAEYTGELFFGEGSRLTVL.

The chain recombines TRBV11-2 with TRBJ2-5; TCRdb calls TRBD2, which cannot be checked without DNA. The CDR3 is 17 amino acids. Germline CDR1 is SGHAT and CDR2 is FQNNGV. This chain's CDR3 is CASSSRTSGDARETQYF. Supplemented by reference TRBV11-2 and TRBJ2-5, the full variable domain reads EAGVAQSPRYKIIEKRQSVAFWCNPISGHATLYWYQQILGQGPKLLIQFQNNGVVDDSQLPKDRFSAERLKGVDSTLKIQPAKLEDSAVYLCASSSRTSGDARETQYFGPGTRLLVL.

The chain recombines TRBV19 with TRBJ1-1; the D gene TCRdb calls, TRBD1, cannot be checked with no DNA. Germline assignment: CDR1 LNHDA and CDR2 SQIVND (reference sequence). CDR3 size: 15 residues. The CDR3 loop reads CASTPYSGTVTEAFF.

V is TRBV7-9 and J is TRBJ2-1; TCRdb lists TRBD2, though no DNA is available to test this call. In germline, CDR1 is SEHNR, CDR2 FQNEAQ (reference sequence). CDR3 length equals 16 residues. The CDR3 protein is CASSSQTGTSGNEQFF.

The rearrangement links TRBV12-3 or TRBV12-4 to TRBJ2-1; checking the TCRdb D call of TRBD1 is not possible without DNA. The CDR3 is 17 residues long. CDR3 region: CASSLEGHLRGVLEQFF.

The V and J genes are TRBV5-5 and TRBJ2-5; TCRdb proposes TRBD2, but this gene call is untestable without DNA. This CDR3 contains 18 residues. Germline assignment: CDR1 SGHKS and CDR2 YYEKEE (reference sequence). The CDR3 protein is CASSSVAAALYSQETQYF.

The V call is TRBV9, the J call TRBJ1-4. The CDR3 is 15 amino acids. The V gene's germline CDR1 is SGDLS and CDR2 YYNGEE. The CDR3 is CASSNTVATNEKLFF. The full variable domain, rest sourced from reference TRBV9 and TRBJ1-4, is DSGVTQTPKHLITATGQRVTLRCSPRSGDLSVYWYQQSLDQGLQFLIQYYNGEERAKGNILERFSAQQFPDLHSELNLSSLELGDSALYFCASSNTVATNEKLFFGSGTQLSVL.

This chain links TRBV5-1 with TRBJ2-3; the TCRdb call, TRBD2, lacks DNA for checking. This CDR3 spans 17 amino acids. In germline, CDR1 is SGHRS, CDR2 YFSETQ. Here the CDR3 reads CASSLEGLAGGTDTQYF.

The chain carries TRBV12-3 or TRBV12-4 and TRBJ2-4; the D gene TCRdb calls, TRBD1, cannot be checked with no DNA. This CDR3 region has 14 residues. The CDR3: CASSPPWAENIQYF.

The J gene is TRBJ2-7, the V gene TRBV28; TCRdb names TRBD1, which stays unverified in the absence of DNA. The CDR3 length is 15 residues. Germline assignment: CDR1 MDHEN and CDR2 SYDVKM. This chain's CDR3 is CASSADRGVSYEQYF. Combining the CDR3 with reference TRBV28 and TRBJ2-7 gives the whole variable domain DVKVTQSSRYLVKRTGEKVFLECVQDMDHENMFWYRQDPGLGLRLIYFSYDVKMKEKGDIPEGYSVSREKKERFSLILESASTNQTSMYLCASSADRGVSYEQYFGPGTRLTVT.

This chain joins TRBV12-3 or TRBV12-4 and TRBJ1-2; the D call of TRBD1 rests on TCRdb alone, since no DNA is present to check it. The CDR3 runs to 13 residues. The CDR3 is CASSLGQAYGYTF.

V and J are TRBV5-6 and TRBJ2-3; TCRdb proposes TRBD2, but this gene call is untestable without DNA. This CDR3 contains 16 residues. The germline V gene has CDR1 SGHDT and CDR2 YYEEEE. CDR3 in amino acids: CASSPGLAGPVDTQYF.

The gene calls are TRBV4-1 and TRBJ2-3. Germline V gene lookup returns CDR1 MGHRA and CDR2 YSYEKL. CDR3 length: 13 residues. The CDR3 sequence is CASSRNSADTQYF.

J is TRBJ1-5 and V is TRBV5-1. The CDR3 is made up of 16 amino acids. CDR1 and CDR2 (germline): SGHRS, YFSETQ. The CDR3 sequence is CASSLGEGASNQPQHF.

The V call is TRBV13, the J call TRBJ2-3; without DNA, the TCRdb call of TRBD2 cannot be checked. Germline V CDR1 and CDR2: PRHDT, FYEKMQ (reference sequence). The CDR3 extends over 17 amino acids. CDR3 loop: CASSLGLGLAGKDTQYF.